Below, one TCR beta chain is given with its context. Its antigen is not identified. Isolation of CD4+ naive, central memory, regulatory and stem cell-like memory cells was achieved by sorting via CD45RO/CCR7/CD25/CD127/CD95/CD27. This entry belongs to a study of beta chain features in type 1 diabetes. Overall study results and limits: Among all four CD4+ subsets, Type 1 diabetes patients had TCRB CDR3s that were moderately but significantly shorter. Shorter templates might be favored by PCR, and equally so in patients and in controls.

The CDR3 is made up of 16 amino acids. V was cut by 4 bases and J by 0 bases, with 10 bases left in between. The V gene's germline CDR1 is SGHTA and CDR2 FQGTGA. Every isolated RNA sample was fully reverse transcribed, so sequencing captured expressed TCRB transcripts. Clones were sequenced by immunoSEQ multiplex PCR, and TCRdb holds only the in-frame ones, with some missing. This sample has hundreds of thousands of clones, with around 15% found just once. The V call is TRBV7-3, the J call TRBJ2-6, with a weak D call TRBD1 (5 bases). The sequencing sample was made of naive CD4+ T cells from blood. The sequence was obtained from a young man in good health. The CDR3 loop is CASSSQGLSGANVLTF. DNA for the CDR3: TGTGCCAGCAGCTCTCAGGGTCTCTCTGGGGCCAACGTCCTGACTTTC.